This T cell receptor (beta chain) is from a study of T cells in Graves' hyperthyroidism and ophthalmopathy. Amplified TCR beta CDR3 regions derived from RNA transcripts. The primer set for the first-round RT-PCR of the TCR CDR3 was HTBI. Each CDR3 protein is one row after TCRdb ran MiXCR on the multiplex PCR reads. The sample carries roughly 800,000 distinct CDR3 sequences, about two fifths recorded once. The junction had 9 bases not matched to a gene; V was cut back by 4 bases and J by 4 bases. Germline V CDR1 and CDR2: SGHNT, YYREEE (reference sequence). The CDR3 length is 15 residues. There are many counts of this clonotype. In making diagnoses, clinical symptoms, serum thyroxine and TRAb, thyroid ultrasound and orbital computed tomography were all used.

The gene calls are TRBV5-4 and TRBJ2-5; 8 bases agree with TRBD2. Sequenced material: blood. This TCR was sampled from a man aged 18 to 35 with Graves' hyperthyroidism. The CDR3: CASSGSREGRETQYF. The CDR3 DNA reads as TGTGCCAGCAGCGGATCTCGGGAGGGGAGAGAGACCCAGTACTTC.